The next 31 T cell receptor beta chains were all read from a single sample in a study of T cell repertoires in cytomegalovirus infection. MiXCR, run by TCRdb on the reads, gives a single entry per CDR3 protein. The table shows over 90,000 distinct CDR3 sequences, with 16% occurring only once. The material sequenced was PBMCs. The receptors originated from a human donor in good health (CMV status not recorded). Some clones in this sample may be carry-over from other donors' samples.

CDR3 nucleotide sequence: TGTGCCAGCATCCAAGATCCTAGCGGAGCCTACGAGCAGTACTTC. Its protein product is CASIQDPSGAYEQYF. The rearrangement links TRBV7-2 to TRBJ2-7; 7 bases agree with TRBD2. V lost 7 bases, J lost 2 bases, and 11 bases stayed unmatched. Looked up from germline, CDR1 is SGHTA and CDR2 is FQGNSA. The CDR3 consists of 15 residues.

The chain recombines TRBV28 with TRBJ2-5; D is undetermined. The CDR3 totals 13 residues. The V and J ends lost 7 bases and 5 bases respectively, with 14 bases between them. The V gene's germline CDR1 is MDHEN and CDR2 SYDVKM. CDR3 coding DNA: TGTGCCAGCATAGGACCTAAGCGTGAGACCCAGTACTTC. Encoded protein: CASIGPKRETQYF.

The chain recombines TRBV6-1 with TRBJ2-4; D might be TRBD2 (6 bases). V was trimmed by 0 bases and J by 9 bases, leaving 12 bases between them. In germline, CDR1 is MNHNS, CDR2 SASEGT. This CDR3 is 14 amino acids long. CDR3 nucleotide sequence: TGTGCCAGCAGTGAAGCTGAGGTAGCGGCCATTCAGTACTTC. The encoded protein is CASSEAEVAAIQYF.

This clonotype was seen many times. CDR3 in amino acids: CASSLVGSGGLQETQYF. As DNA, the CDR3 is TGTGCCAGCAGCTTAGTCGGTAGCGGGGGCCTCCAAGAGACCCAGTACTTC. J is TRBJ2-5 and V is TRBV7-2; 9 bases are a match to TRBD2. Losses at the gene ends were 1 base for V and 1 base for J; bases not matched to a gene: 7. The CDR3 totals 17 residues. CDR1 is SGHTA, CDR2 FQGNSA, per germline.

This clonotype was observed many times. In DNA form, the CDR3 reads TGTGCCAGCAGCCGTGAGGGACAGGGCTCCTACGAGCAGTACTTC. Encoded protein: CASSREGQGSYEQYF. V and J are TRBV7-2 and TRBJ2-7; TRBD1 matches 9 bases. CDR1 and CDR2 (germline): SGHTA, FQGNSA. The V segment lost 5 bases and the J segment 0 bases; nucleotides outside the gene matches: 5. There are 15 residues in the CDR3.

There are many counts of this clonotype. CDR3: CASSLGRSGSYNEQFF. The CDR3, as DNA: TGTGCCAGCAGCTTAGGAAGAAGTGGCTCCTACAATGAGCAGTTCTTC. The chain carries TRBV7-8 and TRBJ2-1; D is ambiguous. V was cut by 1 base and J by 0 bases, with 10 bases left in between. There are 16 residues in the CDR3. Germline V gene data show CDR1 as SGHVS and CDR2 as FQNEAQ.

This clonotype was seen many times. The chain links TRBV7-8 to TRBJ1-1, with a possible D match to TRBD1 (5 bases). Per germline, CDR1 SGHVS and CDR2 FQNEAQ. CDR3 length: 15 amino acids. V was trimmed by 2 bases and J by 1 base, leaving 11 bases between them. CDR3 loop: CASSLKGVGNTEAFF. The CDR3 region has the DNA TGTGCCAGCAGCTTAAAAGGGGTCGGGAACACTGAAGCTTTCTTT.

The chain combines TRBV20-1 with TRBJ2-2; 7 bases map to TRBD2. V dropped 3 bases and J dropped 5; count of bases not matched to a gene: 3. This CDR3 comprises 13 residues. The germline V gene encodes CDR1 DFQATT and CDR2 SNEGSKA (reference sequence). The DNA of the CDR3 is TGCAGTGCTAGGGGCGGGGGAACCGGGGAGCTGTTTTTT. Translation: CSARGGGTGELFF.

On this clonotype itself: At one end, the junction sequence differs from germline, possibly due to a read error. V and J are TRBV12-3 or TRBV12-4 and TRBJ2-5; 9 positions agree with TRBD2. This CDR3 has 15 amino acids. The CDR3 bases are TGTGCCAGCAGTTTCGGAGCGGGGGGCGGAGAGTCCCAGTACTTC. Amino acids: CASSFGAGGGESQYF.

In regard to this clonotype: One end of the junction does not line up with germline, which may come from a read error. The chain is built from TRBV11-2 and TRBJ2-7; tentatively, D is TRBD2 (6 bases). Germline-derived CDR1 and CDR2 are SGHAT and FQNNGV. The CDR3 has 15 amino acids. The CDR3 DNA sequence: TGTACCAGCAGCTCCTCTCGGCGGGGTACCTACGAGCAGTACTTC. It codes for CTSSSSRRGTYEQYF.

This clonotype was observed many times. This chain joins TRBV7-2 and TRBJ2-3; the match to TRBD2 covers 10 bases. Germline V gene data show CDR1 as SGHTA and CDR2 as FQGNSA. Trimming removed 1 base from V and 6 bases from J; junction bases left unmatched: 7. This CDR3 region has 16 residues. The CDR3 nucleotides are TGTGCCAGCAGCTTAGTGTTCTTAGCGGGGGGTGATACGCAGTATTTT. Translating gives CASSLVFLAGGDTQYF.

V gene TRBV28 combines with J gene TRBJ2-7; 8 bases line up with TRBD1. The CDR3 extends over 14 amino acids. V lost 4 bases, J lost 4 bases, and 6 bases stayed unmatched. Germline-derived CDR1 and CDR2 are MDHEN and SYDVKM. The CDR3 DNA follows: TGTGCCAGCAGTTGGGACAGGAGTTTTTACGAGCAGTACTTC. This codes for CASSWDRSFYEQYF.

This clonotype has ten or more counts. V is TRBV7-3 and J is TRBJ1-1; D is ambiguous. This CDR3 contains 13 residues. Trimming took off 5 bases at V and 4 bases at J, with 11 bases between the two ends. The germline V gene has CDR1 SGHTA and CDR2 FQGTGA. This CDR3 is CASSKGPFTEAFF. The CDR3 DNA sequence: TGTGCCAGCAGCAAGGGTCCGTTCACTGAAGCTTTCTTT.

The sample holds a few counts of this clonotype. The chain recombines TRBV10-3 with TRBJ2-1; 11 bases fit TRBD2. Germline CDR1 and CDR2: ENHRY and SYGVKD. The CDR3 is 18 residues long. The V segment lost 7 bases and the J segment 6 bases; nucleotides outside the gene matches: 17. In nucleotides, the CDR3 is TGTGCCATCATTAGGGTAGATACAACGGGACTAGCGGTCAATGAGCAGTTCTTC. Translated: CAIIRVDTTGLAVNEQFF.

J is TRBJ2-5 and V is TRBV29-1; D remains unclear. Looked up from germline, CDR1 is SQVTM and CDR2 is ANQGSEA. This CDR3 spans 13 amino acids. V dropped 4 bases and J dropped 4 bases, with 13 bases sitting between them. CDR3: CSVARGFSETQYF. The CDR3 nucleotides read TGCAGCGTTGCGCGCGGCTTTTCAGAGACCCAGTACTTC.

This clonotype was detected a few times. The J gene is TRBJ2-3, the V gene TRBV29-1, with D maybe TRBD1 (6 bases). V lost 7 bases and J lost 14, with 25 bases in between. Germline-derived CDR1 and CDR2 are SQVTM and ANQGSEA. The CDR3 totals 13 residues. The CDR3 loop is CSALRVLWDIMYF. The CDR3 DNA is TGCAGCGCGCTACGGGTACTATGGGACATAATGTATTTT.

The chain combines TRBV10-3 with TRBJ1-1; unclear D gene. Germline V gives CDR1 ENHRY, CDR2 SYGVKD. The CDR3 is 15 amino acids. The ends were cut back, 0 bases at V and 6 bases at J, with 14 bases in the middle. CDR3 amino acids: CAISESTGSIAEAFF. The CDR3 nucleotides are TGTGCCATCAGTGAGTCGACGGGTAGTATCGCTGAAGCTTTCTTT.

The DNA of the CDR3 is TGTGCCAGCAGCCCGCGACAGGGCACCTACGAGCAGTACTTC. This translates into CASSPRQGTYEQYF. The J gene is TRBJ2-7, the V gene TRBV6-4; 7 nucleotides agree with TRBD1. J was trimmed by 2 bases and V by 6 bases; bases with no gene match: 7. Germline V lookup: CDR1 MRHNA, CDR2 SNTAGT. The CDR3 has 14 amino acids.

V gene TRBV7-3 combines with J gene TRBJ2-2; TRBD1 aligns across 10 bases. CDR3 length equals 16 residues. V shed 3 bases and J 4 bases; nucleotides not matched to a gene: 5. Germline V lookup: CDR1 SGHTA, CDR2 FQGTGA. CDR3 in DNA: TGTGCCAGCAGCTTGCCTCGACAGGGGGCCACCGGGGAGCTGTTTTTT. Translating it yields CASSLPRQGATGELFF.

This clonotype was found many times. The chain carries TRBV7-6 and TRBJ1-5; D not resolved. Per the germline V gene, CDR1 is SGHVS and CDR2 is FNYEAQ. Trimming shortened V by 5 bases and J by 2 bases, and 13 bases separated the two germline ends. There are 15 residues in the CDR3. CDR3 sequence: CASSPSLGRNQPQHF. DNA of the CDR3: TGTGCCAGCAGCCCTTCGTTAGGGCGCAATCAGCCCCAGCATTTT.

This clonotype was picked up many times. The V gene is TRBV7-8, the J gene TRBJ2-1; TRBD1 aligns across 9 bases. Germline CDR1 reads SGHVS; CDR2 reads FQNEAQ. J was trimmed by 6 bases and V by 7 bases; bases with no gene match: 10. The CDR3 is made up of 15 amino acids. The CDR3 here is CASTPDRGILNEQFF. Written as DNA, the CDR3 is TGTGCCAGCACCCCCGACAGGGGGATACTCAATGAGCAGTTCTTC.

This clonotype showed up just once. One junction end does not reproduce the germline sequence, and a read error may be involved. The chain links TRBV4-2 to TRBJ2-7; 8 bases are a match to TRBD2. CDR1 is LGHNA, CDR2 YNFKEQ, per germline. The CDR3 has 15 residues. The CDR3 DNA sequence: TGTGCCAGCAGGCAAGCGGGGGATAGCTCCTACGAGCAGTACTTC. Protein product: CASRQAGDSSYEQYF.

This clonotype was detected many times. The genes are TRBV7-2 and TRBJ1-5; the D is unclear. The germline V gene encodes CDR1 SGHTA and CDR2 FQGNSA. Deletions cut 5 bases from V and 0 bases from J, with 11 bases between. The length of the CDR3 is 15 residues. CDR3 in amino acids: CASSAGPLSNQPQHF. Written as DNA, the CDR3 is TGTGCCAGCAGCGCCGGACCGCTTAGCAATCAGCCCCAGCATTTT.

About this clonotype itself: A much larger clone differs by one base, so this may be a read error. In nucleotides, the CDR3 is TGTGCCAGCAGCCGTGGGGGGTCTCACCAAGAGACCCAGTACTTC. Amino acid sequence: CASSRGGSHQETQYF. The chain carries TRBV7-2 and TRBJ2-5, with TRBD2 as a possible D gene (6 bases). Germline loops: CDR1 SGHTA, CDR2 FQGNSA. V lost 5 bases and J lost 0, with 13 bases in between. The CDR3 has 15 residues.

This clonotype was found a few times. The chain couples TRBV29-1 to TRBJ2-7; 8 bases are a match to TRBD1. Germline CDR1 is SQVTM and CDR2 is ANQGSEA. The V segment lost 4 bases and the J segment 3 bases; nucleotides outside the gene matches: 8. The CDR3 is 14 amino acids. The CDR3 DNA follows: TGCAGCGTTGGTTCAGGCAGGGGGCTCTACGAGCAGTACTTC. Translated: CSVGSGRGLYEQYF.

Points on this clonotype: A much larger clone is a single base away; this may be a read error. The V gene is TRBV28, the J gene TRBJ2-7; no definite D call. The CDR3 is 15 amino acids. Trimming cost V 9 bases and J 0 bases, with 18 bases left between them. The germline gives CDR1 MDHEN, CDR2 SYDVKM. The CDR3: CARLHTPDSSYEQYF. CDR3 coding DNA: TGTGCCAGGCTTCATACGCCCGACTCCTCCTACGAGCAGTACTTC. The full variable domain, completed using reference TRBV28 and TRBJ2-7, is DVKVTQSSRYLVKRTGEKVFLECVQDMDHENMFWYRQDPGLGLRLIYFSYDVKMKEKGDIPEGYSVSREKKERFSLILESASTNQTSMYLCARLHTPDSSYEQYFGPGTRLTVT.

DNA of the CDR3: TGCGCCAGCAGTCAATCGGCCAGGGGTAACTATGGCTACACCTTC. This gives the protein CASSQSARGNYGYTF. This sequence joins TRBV23-1 and TRBJ1-2, with D tentatively TRBD1 (6 bases). TRBV23-1 is sorted into the ORF group, with uncertain function. CDR3 size: 15 residues. The germline V and J ends were trimmed by 0 bases and 1 base, with 9 bases remaining between them.

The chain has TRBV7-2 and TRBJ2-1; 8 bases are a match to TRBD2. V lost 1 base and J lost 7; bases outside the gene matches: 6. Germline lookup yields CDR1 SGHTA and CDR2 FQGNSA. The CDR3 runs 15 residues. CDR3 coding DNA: TGTGCCAGCAGCTTAGGTCCGGGGGGGAAAAATGAGCAGTTCTTC. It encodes CASSLGPGGKNEQFF.

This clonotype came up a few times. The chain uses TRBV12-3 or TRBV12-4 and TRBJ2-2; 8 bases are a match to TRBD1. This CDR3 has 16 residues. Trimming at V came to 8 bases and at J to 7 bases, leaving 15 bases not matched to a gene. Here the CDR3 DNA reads TGTGCCAGCGCACTCAGCCCAGGGGGCCATATCGGGGAGCTGTTTTTT. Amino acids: CASALSPGGHIGELFF.

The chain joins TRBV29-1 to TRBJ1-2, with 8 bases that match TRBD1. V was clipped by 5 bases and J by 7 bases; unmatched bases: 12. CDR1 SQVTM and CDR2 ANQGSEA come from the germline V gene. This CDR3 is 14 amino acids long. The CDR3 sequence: CSVSLPTGAGGYTF. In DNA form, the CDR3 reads TGCAGCGTTAGCCTCCCGACAGGGGCCGGTGGCTACACCTTC.

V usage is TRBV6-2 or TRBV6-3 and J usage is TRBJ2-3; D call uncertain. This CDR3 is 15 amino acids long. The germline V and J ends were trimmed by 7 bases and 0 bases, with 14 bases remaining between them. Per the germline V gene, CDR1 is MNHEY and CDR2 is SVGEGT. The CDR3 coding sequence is TGTGCCAGCAATCGCCGGACGGCAAGCACAGATACGCAGTATTTT. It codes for CASNRRTASTDTQYF.